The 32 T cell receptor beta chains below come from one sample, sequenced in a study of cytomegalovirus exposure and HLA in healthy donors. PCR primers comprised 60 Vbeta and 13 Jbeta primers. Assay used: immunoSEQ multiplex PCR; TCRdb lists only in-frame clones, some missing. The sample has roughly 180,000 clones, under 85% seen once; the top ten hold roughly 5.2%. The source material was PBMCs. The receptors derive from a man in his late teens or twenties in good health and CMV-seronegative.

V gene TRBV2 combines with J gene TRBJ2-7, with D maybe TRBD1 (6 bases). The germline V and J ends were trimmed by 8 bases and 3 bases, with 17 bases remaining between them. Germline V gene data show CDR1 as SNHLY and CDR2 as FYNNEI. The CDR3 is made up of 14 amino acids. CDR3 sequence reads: CASRTGQGFYEQYF. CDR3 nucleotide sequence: TGTGCCAGCCGAACGGGACAAGGGTTCTACGAGCAGTACTTC. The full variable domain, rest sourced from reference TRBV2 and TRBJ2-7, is EPEVTQTPSHQVTQMGQEVILRCVPISNHLYFYWYRQILGQKVEFLVSFYNNEISEKSEIFDDQFSVERPDGSNFTLKIRSTKLEDSAMYFCASRTGQGFYEQYFGPGTRLTVT.

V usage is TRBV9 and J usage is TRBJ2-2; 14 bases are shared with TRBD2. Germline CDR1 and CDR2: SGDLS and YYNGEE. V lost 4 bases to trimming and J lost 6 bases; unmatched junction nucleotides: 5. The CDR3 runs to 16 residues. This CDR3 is CASSLGLAGAAGELFF. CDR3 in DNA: TGTGCCAGCAGCTTGGGACTAGCGGGAGCAGCCGGGGAGCTGTTTTTT.

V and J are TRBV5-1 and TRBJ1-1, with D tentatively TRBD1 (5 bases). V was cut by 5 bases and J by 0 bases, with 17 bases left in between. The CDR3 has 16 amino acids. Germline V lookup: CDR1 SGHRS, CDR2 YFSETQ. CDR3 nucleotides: TGCGCCAGCAGGCCAACAGGACAACTCATGAACACTGAAGCTTTCTTT. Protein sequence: CASRPTGQLMNTEAFF.

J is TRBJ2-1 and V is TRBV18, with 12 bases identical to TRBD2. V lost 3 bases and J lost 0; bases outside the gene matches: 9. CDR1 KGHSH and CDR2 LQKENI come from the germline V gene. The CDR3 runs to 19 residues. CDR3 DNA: TGTGCCAGCTCACCCGGGACTAGCGGGTACTCTAGCTCCTACAATGAGCAGTTCTTC. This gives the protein CASSPGTSGYSSSYNEQFF.

The CDR3 is CASSQAAGTAYNEQFF. CDR3 bases: TGCGCCAGCAGCCAAGCGGCCGGGACAGCCTACAATGAGCAGTTCTTC. The chain is built from TRBV4-1 and TRBJ2-1; 7 positions agree with TRBD1. The CDR3 spans 16 residues. Germline lookup yields CDR1 MGHRA and CDR2 YSYEKL. V trimming: 1 base; J trimming: 2 bases; junction bases outside the gene matches: 5.

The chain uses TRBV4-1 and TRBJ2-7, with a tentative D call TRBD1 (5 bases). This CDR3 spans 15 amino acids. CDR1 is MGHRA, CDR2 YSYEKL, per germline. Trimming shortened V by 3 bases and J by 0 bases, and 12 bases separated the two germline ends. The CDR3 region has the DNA TGCGCCAGCAGCCACCAGACAGAAACCTCCTACGAGCAGTACTTC. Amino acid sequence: CASSHQTETSYEQYF.

The CDR3 protein is CASSSPLAGGGNEQFF. CDR3 DNA: TGTGCCAGCAGTTCTCCACTAGCGGGGGGCGGGAATGAGCAGTTCTTC. This chain joins TRBV6-6 and TRBJ2-1; TRBD2 matches at 12 bases. CDR1 and CDR2 (germline): MNHNY, SVGAGI (reference sequence). V lost 4 bases and J lost 7; bases outside the gene matches: 8. The CDR3 contains 16 residues.

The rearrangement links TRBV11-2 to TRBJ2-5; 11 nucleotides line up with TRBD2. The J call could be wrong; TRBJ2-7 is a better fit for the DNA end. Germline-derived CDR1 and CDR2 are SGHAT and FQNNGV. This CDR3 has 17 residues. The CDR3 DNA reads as TGTGCCAGCAGCTTGGGCGCTAGCGGGGGGTCCTCCTACGAGCAGTACTTC. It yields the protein CASSLGASGGSSYEQYF.

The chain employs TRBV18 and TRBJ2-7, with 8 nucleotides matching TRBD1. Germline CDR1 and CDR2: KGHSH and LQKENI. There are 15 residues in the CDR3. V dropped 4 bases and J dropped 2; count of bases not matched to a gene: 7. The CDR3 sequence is CASSRTGTGTYEQYF. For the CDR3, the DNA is TGTGCCAGCTCACGTACCGGGACAGGAACCTACGAGCAGTACTTC.

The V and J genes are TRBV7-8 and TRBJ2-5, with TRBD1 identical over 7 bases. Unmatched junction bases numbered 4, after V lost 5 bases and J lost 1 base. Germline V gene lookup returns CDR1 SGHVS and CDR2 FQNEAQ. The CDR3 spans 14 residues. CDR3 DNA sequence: TGTGCCAGCAGCCCCGACAGGGCCCAAGAGACCCAGTACTTC. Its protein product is CASSPDRAQETQYF.

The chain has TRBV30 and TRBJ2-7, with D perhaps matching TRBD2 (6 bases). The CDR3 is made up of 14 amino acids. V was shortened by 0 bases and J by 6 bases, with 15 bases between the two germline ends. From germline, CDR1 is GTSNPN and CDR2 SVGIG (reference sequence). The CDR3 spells CAWSVREAQSEQYF. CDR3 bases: TGTGCCTGGAGTGTAAGGGAGGCCCAGAGCGAGCAGTACTTC.

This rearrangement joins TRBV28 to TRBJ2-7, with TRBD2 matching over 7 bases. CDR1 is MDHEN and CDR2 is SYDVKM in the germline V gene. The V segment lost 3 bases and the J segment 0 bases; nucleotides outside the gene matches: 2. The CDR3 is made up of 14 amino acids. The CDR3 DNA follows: TGTGCCAGCAGTTTTGGCGGGAGCTCCTACGAGCAGTACTTC. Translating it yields CASSFGGSSYEQYF. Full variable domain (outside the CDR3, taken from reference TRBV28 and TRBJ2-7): DVKVTQSSRYLVKRTGEKVFLECVQDMDHENMFWYRQDPGLGLRLIYFSYDVKMKEKGDIPEGYSVSREKKERFSLILESASTNQTSMYLCASSFGGSSYEQYFGPGTRLTVT.

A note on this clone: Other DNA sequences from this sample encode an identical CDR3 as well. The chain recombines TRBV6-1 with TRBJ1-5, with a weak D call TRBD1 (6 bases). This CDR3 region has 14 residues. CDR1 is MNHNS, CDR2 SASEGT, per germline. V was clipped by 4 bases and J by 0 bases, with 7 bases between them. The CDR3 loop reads CASSATGSNQPQHF. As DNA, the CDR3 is TGTGCCAGCAGTGCGACAGGTAGCAATCAGCCCCAGCATTTT.

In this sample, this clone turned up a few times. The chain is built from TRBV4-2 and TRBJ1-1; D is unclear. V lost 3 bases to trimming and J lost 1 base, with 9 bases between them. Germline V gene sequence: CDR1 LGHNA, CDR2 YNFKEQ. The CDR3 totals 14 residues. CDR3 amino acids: CASSHRGKNTEAFF. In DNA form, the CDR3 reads TGTGCCAGCAGCCACCGAGGCAAGAACACTGAAGCTTTCTTT.

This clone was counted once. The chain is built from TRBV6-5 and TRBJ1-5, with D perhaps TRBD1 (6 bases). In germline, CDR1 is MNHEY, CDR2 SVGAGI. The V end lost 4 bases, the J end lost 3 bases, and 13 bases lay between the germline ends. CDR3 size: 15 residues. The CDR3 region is CASSLKGDVNQPQHF. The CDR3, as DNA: TGTGCCAGCAGTTTAAAGGGGGACGTCAATCAGCCCCAGCATTTT.

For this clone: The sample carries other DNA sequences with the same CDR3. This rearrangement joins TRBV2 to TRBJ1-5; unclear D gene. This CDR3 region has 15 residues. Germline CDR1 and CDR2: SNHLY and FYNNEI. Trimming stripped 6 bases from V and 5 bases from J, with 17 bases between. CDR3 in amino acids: CASRSLGGLHQPQHF. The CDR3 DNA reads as TGTGCCAGCAGGTCCCTCGGAGGGCTACATCAGCCCCAGCATTTT.

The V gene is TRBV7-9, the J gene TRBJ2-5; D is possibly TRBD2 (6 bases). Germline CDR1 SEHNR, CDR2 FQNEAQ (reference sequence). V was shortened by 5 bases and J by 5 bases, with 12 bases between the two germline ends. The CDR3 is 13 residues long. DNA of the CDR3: TGTGCCAGCAGCCCGACTAGTTCGGAGACCCAGTACTTC. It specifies CASSPTSSETQYF.

The CDR3 spells CASRGTSGPYEQYF. For the CDR3, the DNA is TGTGCCAGCAGGGGGACTAGCGGTCCCTACGAGCAGTACTTC. This chain links TRBV6-1 with TRBJ2-7; 11 bases match TRBD2. This CDR3 spans 14 amino acids. V was pared by 6 bases and J by 2 bases, with 3 bases of the junction left unmatched. Germline V CDR1 and CDR2: MNHNS, SASEGT.

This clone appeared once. The CDR3 DNA sequence: TGTGCCAGCAGTGGCGGGGGGTTCCAAACAGATACGCAGTATTTT. Its translation is CASSGGGFQTDTQYF. The chain couples TRBV6-1 to TRBJ2-3; 8 nucleotides agree with TRBD2. Germline V gene lookup returns CDR1 MNHNS and CDR2 SASEGT. The trim removed 4 bases at V and 3 bases at J, leaving 6 bases unmatched. This CDR3 contains 15 residues.

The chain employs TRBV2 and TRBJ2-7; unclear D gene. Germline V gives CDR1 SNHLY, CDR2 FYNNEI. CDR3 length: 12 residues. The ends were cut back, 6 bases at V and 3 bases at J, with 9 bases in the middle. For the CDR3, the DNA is TGTGCCAGCAGGGGCGACAACTACGAGCAGTACTTC. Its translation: CASRGDNYEQYF.

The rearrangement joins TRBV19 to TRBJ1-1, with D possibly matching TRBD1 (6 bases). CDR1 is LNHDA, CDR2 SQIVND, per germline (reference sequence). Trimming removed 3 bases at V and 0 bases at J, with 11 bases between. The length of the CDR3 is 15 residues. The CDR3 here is CASSMRGSVNTEAFF. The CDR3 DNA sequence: TGTGCCAGTAGTATGAGGGGGTCGGTGAACACTGAAGCTTTCTTT.

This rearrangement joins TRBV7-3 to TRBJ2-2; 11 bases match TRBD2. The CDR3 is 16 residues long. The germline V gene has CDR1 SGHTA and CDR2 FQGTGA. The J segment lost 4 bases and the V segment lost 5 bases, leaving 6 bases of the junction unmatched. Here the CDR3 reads CASSPLSGRGTGELFF. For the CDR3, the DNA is TGTGCCAGCAGCCCTCTTAGCGGGAGGGGCACCGGGGAGCTGTTTTTT.

The CDR3 sequence is CASRTEPYEQYF. The CDR3 DNA reads TGTGCCAGCAGAACGGAGCCCTACGAGCAGTACTTC. The V and J genes are TRBV2 and TRBJ2-7; the D is unclear. The CDR3 consists of 12 residues. Germline V CDR1 and CDR2: SNHLY, FYNNEI. The V end was cut by 6 bases, the J end by 2 bases, with 8 bases between.

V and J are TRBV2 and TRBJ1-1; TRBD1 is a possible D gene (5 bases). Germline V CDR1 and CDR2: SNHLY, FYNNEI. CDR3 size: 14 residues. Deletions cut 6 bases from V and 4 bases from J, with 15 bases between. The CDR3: CASRAQGGSTEAFF. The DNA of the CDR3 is TGTGCCAGCAGAGCGCAGGGAGGTAGCACTGAAGCTTTCTTT. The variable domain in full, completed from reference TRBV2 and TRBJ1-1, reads EPEVTQTPSHQVTQMGQEVILRCVPISNHLYFYWYRQILGQKVEFLVSFYNNEISEKSEIFDDQFSVERPDGSNFTLKIRSTKLEDSAMYFCASRAQGGSTEAFFGQGTRLTVV.

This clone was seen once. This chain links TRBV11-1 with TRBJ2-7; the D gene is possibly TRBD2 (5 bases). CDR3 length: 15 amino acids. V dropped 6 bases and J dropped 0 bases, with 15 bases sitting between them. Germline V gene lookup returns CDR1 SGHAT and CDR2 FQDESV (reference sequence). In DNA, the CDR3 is TGTGCCAGCAGTCTGTTCGGCGGGCGCTCCTACGAGCAGTACTTC. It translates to CASSLFGGRSYEQYF.

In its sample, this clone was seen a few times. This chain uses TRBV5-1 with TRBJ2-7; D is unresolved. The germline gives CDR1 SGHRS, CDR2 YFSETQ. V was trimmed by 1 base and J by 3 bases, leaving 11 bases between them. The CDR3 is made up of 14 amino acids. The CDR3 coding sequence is TGCGCCAGCAGCTTGAGAACAGATGGCTACGAGCAGTACTTC. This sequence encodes CASSLRTDGYEQYF.

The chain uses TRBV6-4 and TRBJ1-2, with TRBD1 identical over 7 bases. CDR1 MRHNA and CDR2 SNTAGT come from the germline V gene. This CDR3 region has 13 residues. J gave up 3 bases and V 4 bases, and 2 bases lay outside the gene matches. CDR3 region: CASSAGTDYGYTF. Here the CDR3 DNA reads TGTGCCAGCAGTGCCGGGACAGACTATGGCTACACCTTC.

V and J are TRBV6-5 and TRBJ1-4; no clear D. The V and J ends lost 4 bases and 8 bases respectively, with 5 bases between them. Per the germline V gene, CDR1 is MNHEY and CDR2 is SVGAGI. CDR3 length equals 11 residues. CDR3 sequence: CASSFGEKLFF. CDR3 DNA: TGTGCCAGCAGTTTCGGGGAAAAACTGTTTTTT.

The CDR3 sequence: CASSPRWTGGGTEAFF. CDR3 coding DNA: TGTGCCAGCAGTCCGCGTTGGACAGGGGGTGGGACTGAAGCTTTCTTT. This sequence joins TRBV27 and TRBJ1-1; 10 positions agree with TRBD1. V was pared by 5 bases and J by 5 bases, with 11 bases of the junction left unmatched. The germline V gene encodes CDR1 MNHEY and CDR2 SMNVEV (reference sequence). The CDR3 runs 16 residues.

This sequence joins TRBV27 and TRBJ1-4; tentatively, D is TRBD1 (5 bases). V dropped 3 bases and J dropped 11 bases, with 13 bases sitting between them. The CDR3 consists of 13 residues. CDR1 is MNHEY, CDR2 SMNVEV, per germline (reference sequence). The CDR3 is CASSFGPEGKLFF. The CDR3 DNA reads TGTGCCAGCAGTTTCGGCCCGGAGGGGAAACTGTTTTTT.

CDR3 nucleotides: TGTGCCAGCAGCCATATACTCGGACTAGCTGCCTACGAGCAGTACTTC. Encoded protein: CASSHILGLAAYEQYF. V gene TRBV7-9 combines with J gene TRBJ2-7; 8 nucleotides match TRBD2. Unmatched junction bases numbered 11, after V lost 5 bases and J lost 2 bases. Per germline, CDR1 SEHNR and CDR2 FQNEAQ (reference sequence). The CDR3 contains 16 residues.

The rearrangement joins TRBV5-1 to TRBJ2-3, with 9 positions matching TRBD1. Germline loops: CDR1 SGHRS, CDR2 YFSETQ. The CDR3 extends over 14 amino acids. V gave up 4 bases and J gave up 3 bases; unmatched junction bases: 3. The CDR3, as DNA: TGCGCCAGCAGCCCCGGGACAGGGACAGATACGCAGTATTTT. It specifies CASSPGTGTDTQYF.